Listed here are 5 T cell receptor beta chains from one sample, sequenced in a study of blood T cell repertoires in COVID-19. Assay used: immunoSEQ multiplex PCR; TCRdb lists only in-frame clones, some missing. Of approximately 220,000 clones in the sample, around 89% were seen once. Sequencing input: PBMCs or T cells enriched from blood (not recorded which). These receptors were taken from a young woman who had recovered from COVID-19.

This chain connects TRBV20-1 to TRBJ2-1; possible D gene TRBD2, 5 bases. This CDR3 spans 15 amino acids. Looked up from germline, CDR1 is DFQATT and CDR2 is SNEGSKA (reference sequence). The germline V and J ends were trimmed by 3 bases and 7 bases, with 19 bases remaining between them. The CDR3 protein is CSASDVRGSLNEQFF. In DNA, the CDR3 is TGCAGTGCTAGTGACGTTCGAGGGAGTTTGAATGAGCAGTTCTTC.

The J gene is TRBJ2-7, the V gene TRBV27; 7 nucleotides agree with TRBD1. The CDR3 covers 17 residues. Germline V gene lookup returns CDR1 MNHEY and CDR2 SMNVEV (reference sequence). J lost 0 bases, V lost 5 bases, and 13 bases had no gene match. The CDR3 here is CASSPSTGDRLSYEQYF. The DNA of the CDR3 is TGTGCCAGCAGTCCCTCAACAGGGGACCGCCTCTCCTACGAGCAGTACTTC.

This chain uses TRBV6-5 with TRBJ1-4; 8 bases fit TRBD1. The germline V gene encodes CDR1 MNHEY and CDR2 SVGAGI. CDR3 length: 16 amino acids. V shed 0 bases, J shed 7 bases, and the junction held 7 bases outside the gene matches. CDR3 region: CASSYSYGQGSEKLFF. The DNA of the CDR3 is TGTGCCAGCAGTTACTCGTACGGACAGGGAAGTGAAAAACTGTTTTTT.

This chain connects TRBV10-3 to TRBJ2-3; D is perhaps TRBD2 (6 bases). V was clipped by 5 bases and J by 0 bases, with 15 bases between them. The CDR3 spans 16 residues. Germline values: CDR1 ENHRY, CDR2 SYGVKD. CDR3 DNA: TGTGCCATCAGTACCTTATTAGCGGAAAGCACAGATACGCAGTATTTT. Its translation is CAISTLLAESTDTQYF.

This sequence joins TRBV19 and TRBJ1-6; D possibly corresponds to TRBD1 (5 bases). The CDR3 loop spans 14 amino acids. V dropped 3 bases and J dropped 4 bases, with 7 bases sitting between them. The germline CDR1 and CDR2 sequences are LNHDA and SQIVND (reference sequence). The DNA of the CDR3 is TGTGCCAGTAGTATGACAGCTTATAATTCACCCCTCCACTTT. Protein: CASSMTAYNSPLHF.